This T cell receptor (beta chain) was captured in a study of molecular identifiers for immune sequencing clone quantification (dated by TCRdb to 2016 to 2019). About the full investigation: For a replicate experiment, the RNA from either roughly 18,000 or 92,000 naive CD8 T cells was divided into five aliquots, and four of those aliquots went on to sequencing. The study was a methods study using CD8 T cells to benchmark molecular-identifier clustering-based TCR repertoire sequencing (MIDCIRS) and TCR RNA copy counting. Results and caveats for the whole study, not just this receptor: The naive libraries included spiked-in Jurkat TCR RNA (roughly 11 copies' worth), and this RNA is not part of the donor repertoire. A single cell's worth of spiked-in Jurkat TCR RNA was reported detectable even among about 1.1 million naive CD8 T cells. Modeling gave approximately 3 recovered TCR RNA copies per cell versus about 10 by digital PCR, implying approximately 30% capture efficiency. Highly expanded clone sizes could be underestimated because identical TCR molecules may share a barcode. In CMV-specific effector cells, clones with more than 20 RNA copies contained over 98% of molecules, whereas in naive cells such clones contained under 1% of molecules. When barcode sub-clustering was left out, chimeric consensus sequences inflated TCR diversity, with chimeras reaching as high as 47%.

Regarding this clonotype: There is no known antigen for this receptor. This clone may be a read error of a much larger clone one base away.

Libraries of naive CD8 T cells were generated from roughly 21,000 to 960,000 sorted cells, with 10%, 30% or 50% of the purified RNA used. Naive CD8 T cells, defined as CD8+CD4-CCR7+CD45RA+, were FACS-sorted into RLT Plus buffer on a BD FACSAria II. Detection sensitivity was tested by spiking Jurkat RNA equal to fewer than twelve TCR copies' worth into samples containing 20,000-1,000,000 naive CD8 T cells. Enrichment of CD8 T cells was performed with RosetteSep CD8+ T Cell Enrichment Cocktail and Ficoll-Paque, after which ACK red cell lysis was carried out. The receptor library was made with PCR. Sequencing was carried out with an Illumina HiSeq 4000. Bulk TCR libraries were made following a previously described method, with the TCR primers given in Table S5. Total RNA was purified with the Qiagen AllPrep DNA/RNA kit. Before analysis, reads from multiple sequencing runs of the same library were pooled. The authors' analysis ran thus. Reads were retained only if the reads had an exact TCR constant sequence, and the retained reads were trimmed to 150 nt and grouped according to their 12-nt molecular barcodes. Within each barcode group, reads were sub-clustered at a 15% Levenshtein threshold, and quality-weighted consensus sequences were built per RNA molecule. Non-functional sequences were excluded, and lower-count sequences lying one edit away from another sequence were also excluded. Based on a fit of two negative binomial distributions, barcode sub-clusters having less than 20% of the maximum read count were discarded. TCRdb reprocessed the public reads (quality trimming at Q25 with fastp, clone calling with MiXCR) and kept in-frame beta chains. Every entry covers one CDR3 protein and lists the most common genes and DNA from its rows. TCRdb, not the original authors, processed these V and J calls. This sample lists about 68,000 distinct CDR3 sequences; approximately 18% were detected once. The biggest ten clones account for roughly 1.5% of the sample.

V gives up 3 bases and J gives up 3 bases, and the segment between their germline ends measures 10 bases. Taken from the germline V gene, the CDR1 and CDR2 loops are SGHDN and FVKESK. Reading from cysteine to phenylalanine, the CDR3 counts 14 amino acids. Kept here is only the CDR3 DNA, which spans 42 bases and is read in frame from base 1. The sequence joins TRBV14 to TRBJ2-3; the D gene remains uncertain. The TCR originated in a human donor in good health. Some libraries in this study had Jurkat cell RNA spiked in. The sample comprised naive CD8+ T cells from blood, with Jurkat cell RNA spiked in. The cell subset or site tag for this specimen amounts to: FACS-sorted CD8+CD4-CCR7+CD45RA+ naive T cells. The CDR3 sequence is CASSHTLVTDTQYF. The DNA sequence is as follows: TGTGCCAGCAGCCATACATTAGTGACAGATACGCAGTATTTT.